This passage covers 3 T cell receptor beta chains from one sample sequenced in a study of regulatory T cells in long-lasting Graves disease. Time point noted: persistent/refractory GD, antithyroid drugs over 5 years with positive TRAb. Scientists built the TCR library using RNA that was extracted from PBMCs. TCR beta libraries were built with iRepertoire HTBI primers and Arm-PCR of CDR3 regions. TCRdb processed the multiplex PCR reads anew with MiXCR; each CDR3 protein has one entry. The sample carries roughly 300,000 distinct CDR3 sequences, 20% to 25% recorded once. Material: peripheral blood mononuclear cells (PBMCs), obtained when the disease was refractory, from a patient treated with antithyroid drugs. These receptor sequences come from a female donor with Graves disease.

This clonotype came up many times. One junction end does not reproduce the germline sequence, and a read error may be involved. The chain has TRBV7-2 and TRBJ2-7, with TRBD2 matching over 8 bases. This CDR3 spans 15 amino acids. Germline V gene sequence: CDR1 SGHTA, CDR2 FQGNSA. CDR3 amino acids: CASSLASGSSYEQYF. CDR3 nucleotides: TGTGCCAGCAGCCTAGCAAGCGGGAGCTCCTACGAGCAGTACTTC.

This clonotype was picked up many times. This chain uses TRBV27 with TRBJ2-7, with TRBD2 identical over 10 bases. The junction had 2 bases not matched to a gene; V was cut back by 7 bases and J by 2 bases. CDR1 MNHEY and CDR2 SMNVEV come from the germline V gene (reference sequence). The CDR3 runs 13 residues. The CDR3 nucleotides read TGTGCCAGCAAAGCGGGAGGGCCCTACGAGCAGTACTTC. This sequence encodes CASKAGGPYEQYF.

Details on this clonotype: Mismatch with germline at one junction end may stem from a read error. The rearrangement uses TRBV10-3 and TRBJ2-7; no clear D gene. The germline gives CDR1 ENHRY, CDR2 SYGVKD. This CDR3 spans 15 amino acids. CDR3 bases: TGTGCCATCAGTGAGCTGGCAGACTCTTCCTCCGAGCAGTACTTC. Translation: CAISELADSSSEQYF.